This record covers a single T cell receptor beta chain. Its antigen is not identified. Together with a sample-barcoded 5' primer, a J-beta primer mix was included in a second PCR lasting about 7 to 11 cycles. MiXCR, applied by TCRdb to the 5' RACE reads, yields one record per CDR3 protein. The sample yields roughly 700,000 distinct CDR3 sequences, approximately 50% seen once. The data were obtained in a study of blood T cells in healthy people across ages. Findings and limits, study-wide: While age rose, TCR beta diversity per million T cells dropped in a roughly linear way.

Germline values: CDR1 DFQATT, CDR2 SNEGSKA (reference sequence). J was trimmed by 7 bases and V by 4 bases; bases with no gene match: 10. This CDR3 has 13 residues. The J gene is TRBJ2-7, the V gene TRBV20-1, with 7 bases aligning to TRBD1. This TCR was sampled from a woman aged 60-75 years in good health. The sample comprised blood. As DNA, the CDR3 is TGCAGTGCTAAAGGACAGGCGTTGGGAGAGCAGTACTTC. Translated, it gives CSAKGQALGEQYF.